The 9 T cell receptor beta chains below all came from one sample that was sequenced in a study of T cell repertoires in cytomegalovirus infection. Each CDR3 protein gets one entry after TCRdb re-called the reads with MiXCR. The repertoire includes roughly 760,000 distinct CDR3 sequences, roughly 36% of them detected once, and 2.5% to 3.5% sits in the top ten. Sequencing was done on a sample of PBMCs. These TCRs come from a human donor in good health (CMV status not recorded). Some clones in this sample may be carry-over from other donors' samples.

This chain uses TRBV12-3 or TRBV12-4 with TRBJ1-4, with unresolved D. The CDR3 totals 16 residues. Trimming removed 7 bases at V and 0 bases at J, with 15 bases between. The CDR3 protein is CASIVYLGATNEKLFF. Here the CDR3 DNA reads TGTGCCAGCATCGTTTACTTAGGTGCAACTAATGAAAAACTGTTTTTT.

This clonotype was observed a few times. The V gene is TRBV6-5, the J gene TRBJ2-7; 7 nucleotides match TRBD1. Germline V gene lookup returns CDR1 MNHEY and CDR2 SVGAGI. The CDR3 runs to 15 residues. With V trimmed by 6 bases and J by 0 bases, 8 bases remained unmatched. The CDR3 reads CASRLGQAASYEQYF. The CDR3 bases are TGTGCCAGCAGATTAGGACAGGCTGCCTCCTACGAGCAGTACTTC.

The chain employs TRBV11-1 and TRBJ2-5; 7 bases map to TRBD2. Germline V lookup: CDR1 SGHAT, CDR2 FQDESV (reference sequence). J gave up 5 bases and V 3 bases, and 9 bases lay outside the gene matches. The CDR3 totals 15 residues. The CDR3 sequence is CASSLPGGSSETQYF. CDR3 DNA: TGTGCCAGCAGCTTGCCGGGCGGGAGTTCGGAGACCCAGTACTTC. The complete variable domain, with remaining parts taken from reference TRBV11-1 and TRBJ2-5, reads EAEVAQSPRYKITEKSQAVAFWCDPISGHATLYWYRQILGQGPELLVQFQDESVVDDSQLPKDRFSAERLKGVDSTLKIQPAELGDSAMYLCASSLPGGSSETQYFGPGTRLLVL.

The chain is built from TRBV7-2 and TRBJ2-7; D not resolved. The germline gives CDR1 SGHTA, CDR2 FQGNSA. The length of the CDR3 is 14 residues. V was clipped by 7 bases and J by 2 bases, with 15 bases between them. The CDR3 here is CASIPQTDPYEQYF. CDR3 nucleotide sequence: TGTGCCAGCATACCACAGACCGACCCCTACGAGCAGTACTTC.

The chain links TRBV7-8 to TRBJ2-4, with 11 bases fitting TRBD2. Trimming removed 3 bases from V and 9 bases from J; junction bases left unmatched: 7. There are 15 residues in the CDR3. Germline V gene lookup returns CDR1 SGHVS and CDR2 FQNEAQ. The CDR3 protein is CASSLTSGMGSIQYF. The DNA of the CDR3 is TGTGCCAGCAGCTTGACTAGCGGGATGGGGAGCATTCAGTACTTC. Based on the CDR3 plus reference TRBV7-8 and TRBJ2-4, the full variable domain is GAGVSQSPRYKVAKRGQDVALRCDPISGHVSLFWYQQALGQGPEFLTYFQNEAQLDKSGLPSDRFFAERPEGSVSTLKIQRTQQEDSAVYLCASSLTSGMGSIQYFGAGTRLSVL.

The sample holds one count of this clonotype. The genes are TRBV7-4 and TRBJ1-2, with a possible D match to TRBD1 (5 bases). The CDR3 is 15 residues long. Trimming took 1 base from V and 6 from J, leaving 15 bases between them. The germline V gene has CDR1 SGHVT and CDR2 SQSDAQ. The CDR3 loop is CASSLGRGGKDGYTF. The CDR3, as DNA: TGTGCCAGCAGCTTAGGAAGGGGAGGGAAGGATGGCTACACCTTC.

This rearrangement joins TRBV12-5 to TRBJ1-1; D unresolved. V was trimmed by 6 bases and J by 4 bases, leaving 9 bases between them. Germline assignment: CDR1 LGHNT and CDR2 FRNRAP. The CDR3 has 12 residues. The chain's CDR3 is CASGFSLTEAFF. The CDR3 DNA sequence: TGTGCTAGTGGGTTTAGTCTCACTGAAGCTTTCTTT. Full variable domain (rest looked up from reference TRBV12-5 and TRBJ1-1): DARVTQTPRHKVTEMGQEVTMRCQPILGHNTVFWYRQTMMQGLELLAYFRNRAPLDDSGMPKDRFSAEMPDATLATLKIQPSEPRDSAVYFCASGFSLTEAFFGQGTRLTVV.

This clonotype turned up a few times. V is TRBV7-8 and J is TRBJ2-7; 9 bases are a match to TRBD2. The germline gives CDR1 SGHVS, CDR2 FQNEAQ. This CDR3 has 16 amino acids. V lost 4 bases and J lost 2; bases outside the gene matches: 9. The CDR3, as DNA: TGTGCCAGCAGCTGGGTAGCGGGAGAAATAGCCTACGAGCAGTACTTC. Residues: CASSWVAGEIAYEQYF.

This clonotype appeared a few times. J is TRBJ1-1 and V is TRBV6-6; maybe TRBD1 (6 bases). The germline gives CDR1 MNHNY, CDR2 SVGAGI (reference sequence). V lost 7 bases, J lost 2 bases, and 14 bases lay in between. The CDR3 sequence is 14 residues long. The CDR3 loop reads CASTSGRGNTEAFF. The CDR3 bases are TGTGCCAGCACCTCCGGCAGGGGTAACACTGAAGCTTTCTTT.